This T cell receptor beta chain was captured in a study of T-cell memory formation after mild COVID-19 (dated by TCRdb to about 2021). About the investigation overall: TCR sequence clusters from the two donors were largely donor specific. In two donors, T-cell clones that expanded and contracted after mild COVID-19 were followed by sequencing TCRalpha and TCRbeta repertoires longitudinally. Two young, previously healthy adult volunteers made up the cohort, one male and one female.

Broad study findings and their caveats: Clones contracting from day 15 to 85 had balanced CD4/CD8 phenotypes, while a second wave expanding from day 15 to 37 was biased towards CD4+. Contracting CD4+ clones appeared mostly in the CM and EM memory subsets, whereas CD8+ clones were enriched in EMRA. SARS-CoV-2 specificity of the second-wave clones peaking on day 37 was not confirmed. Some responding clones were found in pre-infection memory, which suggests that pre-existing cross-reactive memory T cells took part in the SARS-CoV-2 response. Only two mild cases were covered in the study, and larger cohorts including severe cases with pre-infection samples were considered necessary.

This clonotype has only a few counts. The antigen it recognizes is unknown. Qualities for individual bases were not recorded, and no much larger clone is one base off. Ficoll-Paque density gradient centrifugation was used to isolate PBMCs. From the germline V gene, CDR1 is MNHEY and CDR2 is SVGAGI. V is cut by 0 bases and J by 0 bases, and the space between the germline ends is 3 bases. The CDR3 spans 15 residues, from the cysteine through the phenylalanine. The sequence is cut down to CDR3 DNA, 45 bases in frame from base 1. The instrument given in TCRdb is Illumina NovaSeq 6000. Using 5'RACE with constant-segment primers, TCRalpha and TCRbeta cDNA libraries were constructed, with sample barcodes and unique molecular identifiers added in the process. Trizol reagent was used to extract RNA from every sample. The libraries were amplified in two PCR steps, and the second step added a second sample barcode and Illumina TruSeq adapters. Libraries were sequenced on an Illumina NovaSeq with 2 x 150 bp paired-end reads. Regarding the original processing steps: Demultiplexing of reads and collapsing into UMI-guided consensus sequences were performed with migec v1.2.7. With mixcr v2.1.11, UMI consensuses were aligned to TRA and TRB V and J templates and assembled into clonotypes. A clonotype was counted as expanded or contracted only when both edgeR and NoisET called the clonotype significant, with the noise models trained on biological replicates. For edgeR calls, a false discovery rate-adjusted p below 0.01 and a log2 fold-change threshold of 1 were applied. As an exploratory analysis of dynamics, PCA with hierarchical clustering was applied to max-normalized trajectories of the 1000 most abundant clonotypes. Separately sequenced CD4+ and CD8+ repertoires were used to assign a CD4 or CD8 phenotype to each responding clone. TCRdb took the public reads, trimmed them with fastp at Q25, ran MiXCR for clone calling and kept in-frame beta chains. Here each entry gathers all rows of one CDR3 protein and keeps the most common genes and DNA. The V and J calls come from TCRdb's annotation, not from the publication. The sample table contains about 390,000 distinct CDR3 sequences; only one count was recorded for around 21% of them. The ten largest clones capture around 13% of the sample.

The rearrangement combines TRBV6-5 with TRBJ2-6; the D gene is not confidently resolved. The receptor was isolated from an adult woman who had mild COVID-19 (a few samples of this study predate the infection). The sample titles of this study are shuffled in the database, so cell type and time point are left out; the donor was told from shared clones. Sequencing used PBMCs or a T cell subset sorted from them (not recorded which). The CDR3 region has the sequence CASSYSSSGANVLTF. The sequenced DNA: TGTGCCAGCAGTTACTCAAGCTCTGGGGCCAACGTCCTGACTTTC.